A single T cell receptor (beta chain) is shown here with its context. Noted time point: persistent/refractory GD, antithyroid drugs over 5 years with positive TRAb. Following extraction of RNA from PBMCs, that RNA was used to make the TCR library. Germline V lookup: CDR1 MNHEY, CDR2 SVGAGI. This CDR3 contains 16 residues. V lost 2 bases to trimming and J lost 4 bases; unmatched junction nucleotides: 8. Arm-PCR of CDR3 regions with iRepertoire HTBI primers generated TCR beta libraries. In the source study's methods: Samples collectively showed 62 TRBV and around 15 TRBJ segments. TCRdb re-called the multiplex PCR reads with MiXCR, one entry per CDR3 protein. TCRdb, rather than the study authors, made the V and J calls. The sample lists around 400,000 distinct CDR3 sequences; 20% to 25% were seen once. This sample is drawn from a study of regulatory T cells in long-lasting Graves disease.

The material was peripheral blood mononuclear cells (PBMCs), obtained when the disease was refractory, from a patient treated with antithyroid drugs. The clonotype comes from a female donor with Graves disease. The chain employs TRBV6-5 and TRBJ2-7, with 10 positions matching TRBD2. Here the CDR3 DNA reads TGTGCCAGCAGTTACCTTTCTAGCGGGAGTTCGTACGAGCAGTACTTC. Translation gives CASSYLSSGSSYEQYF.